This T cell receptor beta chain was obtained from a study of blood T cell repertoires in COVID-19. As for the study in general: Researchers got acute and convalescent COVID-19 samples from the United States, Italy and Spain. PBMCs, B-cell-depleted T cells, or T cells provided the cDNA or gDNA that made up the material.

Original handling: Using reference gene primer amplification, nucleated cell counts were estimated. Using immunoSEQ multiplex PCR, the repertoire was profiled, and TCRdb retains in-frame clones only, with some absent. That table gives V, J and clone size, and the DNA gave D and trimming. This table has 120,000 or so clones, around 81% appearing once. The sample was peripheral blood. This clonotype originated in a man aged 25 to 40 with COVID-19, enrolled during active disease.

The CDR3 here is CASRPSGNTEAFF. The CDR3 DNA follows: TGTGCCAGCCGGCCATCAGGGAACACTGAAGCTTTCTTT. The chain employs TRBV27 and TRBJ1-1; D is unclear. Germline assignment: CDR1 MNHEY and CDR2 SMNVEV (reference sequence). Trimming pared 8 bases from V and 1 base from J, leaving 11 bases between. The CDR3 spans 13 residues.